This TCR beta chain was identified in a study of shared clonotypes between healthy human individuals. Profiled with immunoSEQ multiplex PCR; TCRdb holds only in-frame clones, not every one. Among over 2 million clones, over 85% were seen once, and the ten largest hold 0.1% to 0.15%. The sequence was obtained from a man aged 18 to 30 in good health. Input material: naive CD4+ T cells sorted from blood. Subset noted: CD45RA+ positively selected.

CDR3 coding DNA: TGTGCCAGCAGTTATTCCTTGGACCGATACTATGGCTACACCTTC. Its translation: CASSYSLDRYYGYTF. The rearrangement joins TRBV6-5 to TRBJ1-2; D remains unclear. This CDR3 region has 15 residues. Germline assignment: CDR1 MNHEY and CDR2 SVGAGI. V was shortened by 3 bases and J by 3 bases, with 14 bases between the two germline ends.